The rows below give T cell receptor beta chains drawn from one sample of a study of technical replicates of blood from a few donors. Method: immunoSEQ multiplex PCR; TCRdb's copy keeps in-frame clones and lacks some. Seen here are tens of thousands of clones, about 95% observed once, and the top ten hold under 0.4%. Sequences were obtained from T cells isolated from PBMCs. The receptors were sampled from a human donor in good health. The CDR3 runs from the conserved cysteine through the conserved F or W. A D gene is named only where the DNA matches it firmly. Rows may omit the clone size; those that give it use once, few, many or a size class.

-,TRBV18,-,TRBJ2-1,CASSPNDGRYNEQFF,TGTGCCAGCTCACCAAACGACGGGAGATACAATGAGCAGTTCTTC
-,TRBV19,-,TRBJ1-5,CASSISGTLNQPQHF,TGTGCCAGTAGTATCTCCGGGACACTAAATCAGCCCCAGCATTTT
-,TRBV6-5,TRBD2,TRBJ2-1,CASSYSSGSPYNEQFF,TGTGCCAGCAGTTACTCTAGCGGGAGTCCCTACAATGAGCAGTTCTTC
-,TRBV5-5,-,TRBJ2-2,CASSLGSSFRSNTGELFF,TGTGCCAGCAGCTTGGGGTCATCTTTTCGGTCGAACACCGGGGAGCTGTTTTTT
-,TRBV27,TRBD1,TRBJ1-2,CASSPKGGGNRYGYTF,TGTGCCAGCAGTCCAAAAGGGGGCGGGAATCGGTATGGCTACACCTTC
-,TRBV7-9,-,TRBJ1-2,CASSLRQGMEGYTF,TGTGCCAGCAGCTTACGGCAGGGGATGGAGGGCTACACCTTC
-,TRBV10-3,-,TRBJ1-2,CAISETGYGYTF,TGTGCCATCAGTGAGACGGGCTATGGCTACACCTTC
-,TRBV15,TRBD1,TRBJ2-7,CATSRAQVSRDRVNEQYF,TGTGCCACCAGCAGAGCTCAGGTTAGCCGGGACAGGGTCAACGAGCAGTACTTC
few,TRBV30,TRBD1,TRBJ2-5,CAWSRLDRDQETQYF,TGTGCCTGGAGTAGATTGGACAGGGATCAGGAGACCCAGTACTTC
-,TRBV4-1,-,TRBJ2-7,CASSQESGSYEQYF,TGCGCCAGCAGCCAAGAGTCGGGGTCCTACGAGCAGTACTTC
-,TRBV15,-,TRBJ2-7,CATSRDSLREQYF,TGTGCCACCAGCAGAGATTCCCTCAGGGAGCAGTACTTC
-,TRBV30,-,TRBJ2-7,CAWISDPYEQYF,TGTGCCTGGATTAGCGACCCCTACGAGCAGTACTTC
-,TRBV10-3,-,TRBJ2-6,CAIRLTGSPSDGANVLTF,TGTGCCATCAGGCTCACGGGTTCACCCTCGGATGGGGCCAACGTCCTGACTTTC
-,TRBV19,TRBD1,TRBJ1-2,CASASGGEDGYTF,TGTGCCAGTGCCTCAGGGGGCGAGGATGGCTACACCTTC
-,TRBV25-1,-,TRBJ1-2,CASSELAWGSYGYTF,TGTGCCAGCAGTGAATTAGCGTGGGGATCCTATGGCTACACCTTC
-,TRBV4-2,-,TRBJ1-5,CASSQDHGGNQPQHF,TGTGCCAGCAGCCAAGACCACGGAGGCAATCAGCCCCAGCATTTT
-,TRBV5-6,TRBD1,TRBJ2-5,CASSLFPTGGEETQYF,TGTGCCAGCAGTTTATTCCCGACAGGGGGAGAAGAGACCCAGTACTTC
-,TRBV4-1,-,TRBJ2-7,CASSPKTASYEQYF,TGCGCCAGCAGCCCCAAGACAGCCTCCTACGAGCAGTACTTC
-,TRBV30,TRBD2,TRBJ2-1,CAWTGLAGGEEQFF,TGTGCCTGGACGGGACTAGCGGGAGGAGAGGAGCAGTTCTTC
-,TRBV6-5,TRBD1,TRBJ1-1,CASSTQGQGDTEAFF,TGTGCCAGTAGCACTCAGGGACAGGGGGACACTGAAGCTTTCTTT